This entry concerns a single TCR beta chain. The antigen remains undetermined. CDR3 size: 14 residues. Trimming cost V 4 bases and J 6 bases; bases outside gene matches: 6. Researchers reported that TCR beta cDNA libraries carried unique molecular identifiers. Once about 0.85 to 11 million T cells were used, approximately 520,000 cDNA molecules resulted. TCRdb ran MiXCR on the PCR reads and lists one entry per CDR3 protein. There are about 200,000 distinct CDR3 sequences in the sample; around 30% occur only once, and 3% to 3.5% lies in the top ten. This sample was included in a study of post-analysis software for immune sequencing data. Background on the study: Patients with relapsing-remitting, secondary progressive and progressive-relapsing multiple sclerosis courses were all represented.

Study-wide results and limits: Roughly five TRBV segments appeared more often in patients than in controls, and TRBV5-6, TRBV5-1 and TRBV20-1 were among these. F-measure co-clustering was strong for batch-matched samples.

The clonotype was recovered from a girl under 18 with multiple sclerosis. What was sequenced was blood. The genes are TRBV12-3 or TRBV12-4 and TRBJ1-1, with 9 bases aligning to TRBD1. This chain's CDR3 is CASSWGTGGPEAFF. CDR3 nucleotides: TGTGCCAGCAGTTGGGGAACAGGGGGCCCTGAAGCTTTCTTT.